This T cell receptor (beta chain) appears in the sequencing data of a study of graft-versus-host responses after intestinal transplantation. The overall study: All of the recipients had induction that used anti-thymocyte globulin, then tacrolimus and steroids for around 3 years.

Study results and caveats: GvH clones were found in recipient marrow; some appeared first in ileum or blood. Graft-donor T cell macrochimerism coincided with high graft-versus-host to host-versus-graft clonal ratios in allografts.

J gave up 6 bases and V 4 bases, and 12 bases lay outside the gene matches. CDR3 size: 15 residues. Looked up from germline, CDR1 is MNHEY and CDR2 is SMNVEV (reference sequence). Details on this clone: Its specificity is unknown.

Measured with immunoSEQ multiplex PCR; TCRdb has only the in-frame clones, and not every one. The sample lists 65,000 to 90,000 clones; 85% to 95% were seen once. The sequences come from unstimulated CD8+ T cells sorted from spleen or lymph node cells, collected before transplant. This rearrangement joins TRBV27 to TRBJ2-7, with 7 bases identical to TRBD2. This receptor was taken from a human donor who was the organ donor for an intestinal transplant. The CDR3 region has the DNA TGTGCCAGCAGTTCAGGACTAGTCGTAGGGCGCGAGCAGTACTTC. Protein sequence: CASSSGLVVGREQYF.